The sequence of this T cell receptor beta chain was determined in a study of cytomegalovirus exposure and HLA in healthy donors. Study-wide background: Unique TCRs from HLA-typed donors, about 78 million of them, were held in an early data release. Study observations and caveats: TCR beta V- and J-gene trimming, according to a later analysis, was linked to a missense DCLRE1C variant. DRB1 had the most TCR associations and HLA-C the fewest, a later analysis found, with rates varying by HLA locus.

Primers: 60 Vbeta forward and 13 Jbeta reverse. Here immunoSEQ multiplex PCR was the method, and the copy in TCRdb shows in-frame clones only, minus some. The data contain around 100,000 clones, 65% to 85% of them singletons. The table lists this clone with a few counts. The antigen is not known. CDR3 length equals 13 residues. Unmatched junction bases numbered 0, after V lost 4 bases and J lost 1 base. Germline CDR1 is SGHRS and CDR2 is YFSETQ. The sequence came from an older woman in good health and CMV-seropositive. The J gene is TRBJ1-1, the V gene TRBV5-1; 8 bases match TRBD1. Sequencing input: PBMCs. Here the CDR3 DNA reads TGCGCCAGCAGCACAGGGGGGAACACTGAAGCTTTCTTT. Translated, it gives CASSTGGNTEAFF. Full variable domain (outside the CDR3, taken from reference TRBV5-1 and TRBJ1-1): KAGVTQTPRYLIKTRGQQVTLSCSPISGHRSVSWYQQTPGQGLQFLFEYFSETQRNKGNFPGRFSGRQFSNSRSEMNVSTLELGDSALYLCASSTGGNTEAFFGQGTRLTVV.